This T cell receptor (beta chain) appears in the sequencing data of a study of blood T cell repertoires in COVID-19. At the level of the study: COVID-19 samples, acute and convalescent, were from the United States, Italy and Spain.

In the original workflow: Cell counts per sample came from amplifying reference gene primers. The assay was immunoSEQ multiplex PCR, and TCRdb's table has in-frame clones only and misses some. Clone size and the V and J calls come from that table; the DNA yielded D and trimming. This table has 250,000 to 350,000 clones, roughly 88% appearing once. The CDR3 contains 16 residues. From germline, CDR1 is SEHNR and CDR2 FQNEAQ (reference sequence). V gave up 0 bases and J gave up 7 bases, with 16 bases separating them. The specimen was peripheral blood. The chain couples TRBV7-9 to TRBJ1-5, with D maybe TRBD1 (6 bases). This receptor was identified in a woman in her twenties or thirties with active or convalescent COVID-19. CDR3 sequence (DNA): TGTGCCAGCAGCTTAGCGTCTCGAAGGGGGAGACAGCCCCAGCATTTT. Amino acid sequence: CASSLASRRGRQPQHF.